This paragraph reports one T cell receptor beta chain. Assay: immunoSEQ multiplex PCR; the TCRdb copy retains only in-frame clones and omits some. Counted here are 16,000 or so clones, 93% occurring once; the ten biggest clones make up about 1.7%. The sample originates from a study of T cell clonotyping in hematopoietic cell transplantation. Study in general: Recipient samples before transplant were obtained post-cytoreduction.

Sample time point: recipient sample about 28 days before transplant, after cytoreduction. Germline assignment: CDR1 PRHDT and CDR2 FYEKMQ (reference sequence). CDR3 length equals 16 residues. Germline trimming cut 7 bases from V and 2 bases from J; bases unmatched to any gene: 7. The sequence was collected from a man between 18 and 29 years old with biphenotypic leukemia. Some clones in this sample may be carry-over from other donors' samples. This specimen consisted of peripheral blood mononuclear cells, obtained before stem cell transplant. This chain links TRBV13 with TRBJ2-3; TRBD2 matches 12 bases. The CDR3 DNA reads TGTGCCAGCACTCAGGGACTAGCGGGCCTCACAGATACGCAGTATTTT. It is translated as CASTQGLAGLTDTQYF.